The source of this TCR beta chain is a study of T cells in Graves' hyperthyroidism and ophthalmopathy. The CDR3 has 15 residues. V gave up 6 bases and J gave up 5 bases, with 19 bases separating them. Germline lookup yields CDR1 MNHNS and CDR2 SASEGT. This clonotype turned up a few times. The source material, RNA transcripts, was used to amplify TCR beta CDR3 regions. The HTBI primer set drove a first-round RT-PCR of the TCR CDR3. TCRdb recomputed calls from the multiplex PCR reads with MiXCR, one row per CDR3 protein. The sample has under 350,000 distinct CDR3 sequences; more than 15% are singletons. The TCR originated in a woman in her fifties or sixties with Graves' ophthalmopathy. This sequence joins TRBV6-1 and TRBJ1-2; the D is unclear. Sample: blood. The DNA for the CDR3 is TGTGCCAGCAGCTCTTCATGGGCCCGACGGTATGGCTACACCTTC. Translation gives CASSSSWARRYGYTF.